The T cell receptor (beta chain) described here comes from a study of Ad26.COV2.S vaccination and SARS-CoV-2 variants. The overall study: Intramuscular Ad26.COV2.S at 5x10^10 or 1x10^11 viral particles.

Findings and caveats of the study: Those who received the vaccine showed greater spike-specific TCR breadth than those given placebo.

This clone was seen just once. Its matching antigen is unknown. Within the sample, other DNA sequences also encode this same CDR3. Data came from immunoSEQ multiplex PCR; TCRdb stores just in-frame clones and leaves some out. This repertoire shows 350,000 to 600,000 clones, approximately 90% found once; its top ten account for 1.5% to 2%. Treatment reported: about 20 received Ad26.COV2.S at low or high dose, single or two shots; about 5 received placebo; per-sample allocation not given. Sampling happened 63 days after the first vaccine or placebo injection. This receptor was identified in a person between 18 and 59 years old who received the Ad26.COV2.S COVID-19 vaccine or a placebo. The specimen comprised peripheral blood, sampled in a trial of Ad26.COV2.S vaccine versus placebo.

This CDR3 reads CASSQAGAGNTIYF. CDR3 nucleotides: TGTGCCAGCAGCCAAGCAGGGGCTGGAAACACCATATATTTT. The chain carries TRBV3-1 (or the pseudogene TRBV3-2) and TRBJ1-3; D possibly corresponds to TRBD1 (6 bases). This CDR3 contains 14 residues. Germline V gene data show CDR1 as LGHDT and CDR2 as YNNKEL (reference sequence). Trimming removed 1 base at V and 2 bases at J, with 6 bases between.